The rows below give T cell receptor beta chains drawn from one sample of a study of cytomegalovirus exposure and HLA in healthy donors. Sequencing was performed with immunoSEQ multiplex PCR; in TCRdb, only in-frame clones are kept and a portion is missing. The sample lists around 100,000 clones; over 60% were seen once. Sequencing was carried out using PBMCs. These receptors came from a man aged 60 to 69 in good health and CMV-seropositive. Each CDR3 is given with its conserved first and last residue. Fields, in order: CDR3 protein, V gene, J gene.

CDR3: CASSLDQGRLNGYTF
V: TRBV7-2
J: TRBJ1-2

CDR3: CASSLAGAGTEAFF
V: TRBV7-2
J: TRBJ1-1

CDR3: CASSPHPSGGAVEQFF
V: TRBV7-7
J: TRBJ2-1

CDR3: CASSSLFFAGANVLTF
V: TRBV6-5
J: TRBJ2-6

CDR3: CASSDGGAQEKLFF
V: TRBV10-1
J: TRBJ1-4

CDR3: CASSHTGAGTDTQYF
V: TRBV25-1
J: TRBJ2-3

CDR3: CASSQDSGGLSEQFF
V: TRBV4-1
J: TRBJ2-1

CDR3: CASSQDPYTGVYTGELFF
V: TRBV4-1
J: TRBJ2-2

CDR3: CASRTVGGANEKLFF
V: TRBV28
J: TRBJ1-4

CDR3: CASSYSTGGATDTQYF
V: TRBV6-5
J: TRBJ2-3